A selection of T cell receptor beta chains follows, all from one sample in a study of blood T cell repertoires in COVID-19. Sequencing used immunoSEQ multiplex PCR; TCRdb keeps in-frame clones, though not all of them. The table has about 130,000 clones, approximately 88% seen once. Sequences were obtained from peripheral blood. The receptors derive from a man aged 45-65 years with acute or convalescent COVID-19. Both conserved end residues are trimmed from each CDR3.

v_call: TRBV23-1; cdr3_aa: ASSPRRLAGCTDTQY
v_call: TRBV10-3; cdr3_aa: AISNTANYGYT
v_call: TRBV5-1; cdr3_aa: ASSSVGGAEQY
v_call: TRBV3-1/TRBV3-2; cdr3_aa: ASSLRTGNEKLF
v_call: TRBV7-9; cdr3_aa: ASSLGAGSNYGYT
v_call: TRBV7-9; cdr3_aa: ASSIGTGYYGYT
v_call: TRBV10-3; cdr3_aa: AISEAREETQY
v_call: TRBV12-3/TRBV12-4; cdr3_aa: ASRRGSPLH
v_call: TRBV24-1; cdr3_aa: ATSDPGQPDQPQH
v_call: TRBV6-5; cdr3_aa: ASGEDRGRYEQY
v_call: TRBV20-1; cdr3_aa: SASQGAGNYGYT
v_call: TRBV5-4; cdr3_aa: ASSGKNRGRREETQY
v_call: TRBV4-1; cdr3_aa: ASSQGTSGRRNTGELF
v_call: TRBV5-1; cdr3_aa: ASSTGQVEEKLF
v_call: TRBV2; cdr3_aa: AIVEQGAKYNSPLH
v_call: TRBV28; cdr3_aa: ASKLAGGYNEQF
v_call: TRBV5-1; cdr3_aa: ASSGLAGGDNEQF
v_call: TRBV14; cdr3_aa: ASSRLQGLGNTEAF
v_call: TRBV6-4; cdr3_aa: ASRREVSTDTQY
v_call: TRBV20-1; cdr3_aa: SASQASYQETQY
v_call: TRBV4-2; cdr3_aa: ASSPEGTGATYEQY
v_call: TRBV5-5; cdr3_aa: ASSLTGRGQGYT
v_call: TRBV12-3/TRBV12-4; cdr3_aa: ASSSSTDTQY
v_call: TRBV19; cdr3_aa: ASSTGLAGYNEQF
v_call: TRBV6-6; cdr3_aa: ASSPRPNSGRWAYEQY
v_call: TRBV28; cdr3_aa: ASRKAGGTLKETQY
v_call: TRBV18; cdr3_aa: ASSPSGGYTEAF
v_call: TRBV7-8; cdr3_aa: ASRKRGDRTETQY
v_call: TRBV5-8; cdr3_aa: ASSLGQDRFTDTQY
v_call: TRBV3-1/TRBV3-2; cdr3_aa: ASSQSQGGQPQH
v_call: TRBV2; cdr3_aa: ASKLGGVGTGELF
v_call: TRBV6-1; cdr3_aa: ASSDRRDRTRDTQY
v_call: TRBV5-4; cdr3_aa: ASSPPGNNYGYT
v_call: TRBV6-4; cdr3_aa: ASSLGTPGANVLT
v_call: TRBV6-5; cdr3_aa: ASSYDWGGDTEAF
v_call: TRBV11-2; cdr3_aa: ASSLEGVNGYT
v_call: TRBV4-1; cdr3_aa: ASSLRTGSNTGELF
v_call: TRBV2; cdr3_aa: ASRAGQLTTNEKLF
v_call: TRBV6-1; cdr3_aa: ASSEVAGGSHSYQETQY
v_call: TRBV29-1; cdr3_aa: SVGQAPVNGAF
v_call: TRBV19; cdr3_aa: ASSILGGPSNQPQH
v_call: TRBV6-5; cdr3_aa: ASSWDRAGYT
v_call: TRBV12-5; cdr3_aa: ASGFRTAGAWYEQY
v_call: TRBV9; cdr3_aa: ASSAGDGGANYGYT
v_call: TRBV5-4; cdr3_aa: ASSLKTDSTDTQY
v_call: TRBV11-2; cdr3_aa: ASSLDTLETQY
v_call: TRBV3-1/TRBV3-2; cdr3_aa: ASSQLLAGELF
v_call: TRBV5-1; cdr3_aa: ASSAGTGGGEQF
v_call: TRBV2; cdr3_aa: ASRDLTGGNTEAF
v_call: TRBV7-2; cdr3_aa: ASSLSTYEQY
v_call: TRBV11-2; cdr3_aa: ASARQGTNEKLF
v_call: TRBV19; cdr3_aa: ASSFRDRAGGEQF
v_call: TRBV6-5; cdr3_aa: ASTAGLVNEQF
v_call: TRBV29-1; cdr3_aa: SVGPGQGYEQY
v_call: TRBV6-1; cdr3_aa: ASSESDYGYT